Following are 27 T cell receptor beta chains from one sample sequenced in a study of blood T cell repertoires in COVID-19. Clones were read by immunoSEQ multiplex PCR, and TCRdb kept only the in-frame ones, dropping some. The sample includes 200,000 to 250,000 clones, more than 80% of them seen just once. Sequenced: peripheral blood. The receptors derive from a woman aged 25 to 39 with COVID-19, enrolled during active disease.

J is TRBJ2-1 and V is TRBV6-1; D possibly corresponds to TRBD1 (5 bases). CDR1 and CDR2 (germline): MNHNS, SASEGT. The V end was cut by 2 bases, the J end by 1 base, with 12 bases between. The length of the CDR3 is 16 residues. CDR3 in DNA: TGTGCCAGCAGTGAAAAGACAGCACTTTCCTACAATGAGCAGTTCTTC. It translates to CASSEKTALSYNEQFF.

The table lists this clone with a count of one. The V gene is TRBV5-5, the J gene TRBJ2-5; 7 bases are shared with TRBD2. After removal of 1 base from V and 1 base from J, the junction contained 16 bases not matched to a gene. CDR1 is SGHKS, CDR2 YYEKEE, per germline (reference sequence). The CDR3 loop spans 19 amino acids. CDR3 in amino acids: CASSLPTYILAGFQETQYF. The CDR3 coding sequence is TGTGCCAGCAGCTTGCCCACCTACATATTAGCGGGCTTCCAAGAGACCCAGTACTTC. The full variable domain, its missing parts supplied by reference TRBV5-5 and TRBJ2-5, is DAGVTQSPTHLIKTRGQQVTLRCSPISGHKSVSWYQQVLGQGPQFIFQYYEKEERGRGNFPDRFSARQFPNYSSELNVNALLLGDSALYLCASSLPTYILAGFQETQYFGPGTRLLVL.

The chain couples TRBV9 to TRBJ2-5, with TRBD2 matching 9 bases. The CDR3 contains 17 residues. Germline V gives CDR1 SGDLS, CDR2 YYNGEE. The V and J ends lost 0 bases and 5 bases, in that order; junction bases with no gene match: 11. For the CDR3, the DNA is TGTGCCAGCAGCGTAGAACCGGGTAGCGGGAGTTTCGAGACCCAGTACTTC. Protein sequence: CASSVEPGSGSFETQYF.

V is TRBV7-6 and J is TRBJ1-3; 9 bases map to TRBD1. Germline CDR1 is SGHVS and CDR2 is FNYEAQ. The CDR3 is made up of 16 amino acids. V lost 6 bases, J lost 2 bases, and 8 bases stayed unmatched. In DNA form, the CDR3 reads TGTGCCAGCAGTCGGGGACAGGGTAGTACTGGAAACACCATATATTTT. Its translation: CASSRGQGSTGNTIYF.

V usage is TRBV15 and J usage is TRBJ1-5, with D perhaps TRBD1 (5 bases). Trimming cost V 0 bases and J 2 bases, with 8 bases left between them. In germline, CDR1 is LNHNV, CDR2 YYDKDF (reference sequence). The CDR3 covers 15 residues. The CDR3 is CATSREGGGNQPQHF. The DNA of the CDR3 is TGTGCCACCAGCAGAGAGGGGGGTGGCAATCAGCCCCAGCATTTT.

The V and J genes are TRBV7-6 and TRBJ2-3, with TRBD2 identical over 14 bases. The CDR3 extends over 17 amino acids. V dropped 1 base and J dropped 7; count of bases not matched to a gene: 7. The germline V gene has CDR1 SGHVS and CDR2 FNYEAQ. For the CDR3, the DNA is TGTGCCAGCAGCTTAGGCCGGGGACTAGCGGGAGAGAATACGCAGTATTTT. This translates into CASSLGRGLAGENTQYF.

This clone has only a few counts. V gene TRBV2 combines with J gene TRBJ1-4; D not certain. CDR3 length equals 15 residues. V shed 6 bases and J shed 0 bases, with 11 bases lying between them. In germline, CDR1 is SNHLY, CDR2 FYNNEI. CDR3 DNA sequence: TGTGCCAGCAGGGAGACCGTCGCAACTAATGAAAAACTGTTTTTT. This codes for CASRETVATNEKLFF.

The rearrangement joins TRBV7-3 to TRBJ2-5; D is undetermined. The CDR3 contains 11 residues. Germline loops: CDR1 SGHTA, CDR2 FQGTGA. Between the trimmed V and J ends, which lost 4 bases and 12 bases, there was a span of 12 bases. CDR3: CASSSPGGKYF. CDR3 coding DNA: TGTGCCAGCAGCTCTCCCGGCGGTAAGTACTTC.

The chain combines TRBV5-6 with TRBJ2-5; D gene unclear. From germline, CDR1 is SGHDT and CDR2 YYEEEE. The CDR3 covers 13 residues. Trimming left V 2 bases short and J 0 bases short, with 5 bases between. The CDR3 reads CASSFRDQETQYF. The CDR3, as DNA: TGTGCCAGCAGCTTCCGGGACCAAGAGACCCAGTACTTC.

J is TRBJ2-7 and V is TRBV7-8; 7 nucleotides agree with TRBD1. The CDR3 covers 15 residues. Germline V gene data show CDR1 as SGHVS and CDR2 as FQNEAQ. The V segment lost 5 bases and the J segment 4 bases; nucleotides outside the gene matches: 11. The CDR3 nucleotides are TGTGCCAGCAGCATGATGACAGGGTCTTCGTACGAGCAGTACTTC. It encodes CASSMMTGSSYEQYF.

This clone was observed a single time. CDR3 region: CASSLNRLSSGNTIYF. Written as DNA, the CDR3 is TGTGCCAGCAGCTTAAACAGGCTTAGCTCTGGAAACACCATATATTTT. This rearrangement joins TRBV5-6 to TRBJ1-3, with D possibly being TRBD1 (5 bases). Germline V gives CDR1 SGHDT, CDR2 YYEEEE. The CDR3 is 16 residues long. Trimming took 2 bases from V and 0 from J, leaving 12 bases between them.

The chain joins TRBV7-9 to TRBJ2-1; a possible D gene is TRBD2 (6 bases). The ends were cut back, 0 bases at V and 6 bases at J, with 9 bases in the middle. The CDR3 is 14 residues long. CDR1 and CDR2 from the germline V gene are SEHNR and FQNEAQ (reference sequence). In DNA form, the CDR3 reads TGTGCCAGCAGCTTAGCGGGACTCCCCAATGAGCAGTTCTTC. Translation gives CASSLAGLPNEQFF. Filled out from reference TRBV7-9 and TRBJ2-1, the complete variable domain reads DTGVSQNPRHKITKRGQNVTFRCDPISEHNRLYWYRQTLGQGPEFLTYFQNEAQLEKSRLLSDRFSAERPKGSFSTLEIQRTEQGDSAMYLCASSLAGLPNEQFFGPGTRLTVL.

The J gene is TRBJ2-1, the V gene TRBV27, with D unclear. The CDR3 spans 14 residues. Germline CDR1 MNHEY, CDR2 SMNVEV (reference sequence). V lost 0 bases and J lost 0, with 3 bases in between. CDR3 sequence: CASSLSHSYNEQFF. Here the CDR3 DNA reads TGTGCCAGCAGTTTATCACACTCCTACAATGAGCAGTTCTTC.

V is TRBV3-1 (or the pseudogene TRBV3-2) and J is TRBJ1-3; tentatively, D is TRBD1 (5 bases). Trimming removed 4 bases from V and 2 bases from J, with 12 bases in between. The length of the CDR3 is 15 residues. In germline, CDR1 is LGHDT, CDR2 YNNKEL (reference sequence). The CDR3 coding sequence is TGTGCCAGCAGCCCAGGGAAGGCTGCTGGAAACACCATATATTTT. This encodes CASSPGKAAGNTIYF.

CDR3 region: CASRASAGGLETQYF. For the CDR3, the DNA is TGTGCCAGCAGGGCCTCAGCGGGGGGGCTCGAGACCCAGTACTTC. V and J are TRBV11-2 and TRBJ2-5; 10 bases are shared with TRBD2. CDR3 size: 15 residues. CDR1 is SGHAT, CDR2 FQNNGV, per germline. Trimming took 6 bases from V and 5 from J; bases not matched to a gene: 9.

The table lists this clone with a count of one. The V call is TRBV11-3, the J call TRBJ2-2; 9 bases align to TRBD1. Germline trimming cut 5 bases from V and 7 bases from J; bases unmatched to any gene: 11. The length of the CDR3 is 16 residues. Germline V CDR1 and CDR2: SGHNT, YENEEA. This chain's CDR3 is CASSRGPGQGIGELFF. The DNA for the CDR3 is TGTGCCAGCAGCCGAGGCCCGGGACAGGGAATCGGGGAGCTGTTTTTT. The full variable domain, completed using reference TRBV11-3 and TRBJ2-2, is EAGVVQSPRYKIIEKKQPVAFWCNPISGHNTLYWYLQNLGQGPELLIRYENEEAVDDSQLPKDRFSAERLKGVDSTLKIQPAELGDSAVYLCASSRGPGQGIGELFFGEGSRLTVL.

This clone occurred once. The chain combines TRBV13 with TRBJ2-6; D might be TRBD2 (6 bases). The CDR3 extends over 15 amino acids. V lost 5 bases and J 5 bases, leaving 13 bases between the germline ends. Germline-derived CDR1 and CDR2 are PRHDT and FYEKMQ (reference sequence). Here the CDR3 DNA reads TGTGCCAGCAGCATAACGGCGGGGAGGGCCAACGTCCTGACTTTC. Protein: CASSITAGRANVLTF.

V is TRBV28 and J is TRBJ1-2, with a weak D call TRBD1 (5 bases). This CDR3 has 15 residues. Germline V lookup: CDR1 MDHEN, CDR2 SYDVKM. V gave up 1 base and J gave up 4 bases, with 13 bases separating them. This CDR3 is CASSLSGGGSYGYTF. CDR3 nucleotides: TGTGCCAGCAGTTTATCGGGGGGGGGTAGCTATGGCTACACCTTC.

V and J are TRBV9 and TRBJ1-1, with D maybe TRBD1 (6 bases). Trimming took 0 bases from V and 0 from J, leaving 9 bases between them. The CDR3 is 15 residues long. Per the germline V gene, CDR1 is SGDLS and CDR2 is YYNGEE. CDR3 protein: CASSVGTALNTEAFF. CDR3 nucleotide sequence: TGTGCCAGCAGCGTAGGGACAGCTTTGAACACTGAAGCTTTCTTT.

This clone turned up a few times. CDR3 region: CASSLSDGINYGYTF. The CDR3 DNA sequence: TGTGCCAGCAGCTTAAGCGACGGTATTAACTATGGCTACACCTTC. J is TRBJ1-2 and V is TRBV7-9; D is ambiguous. Trimming removed 2 bases from V and 1 base from J, with 11 bases in between. Germline CDR1 is SEHNR and CDR2 is FQNEAQ (reference sequence). The CDR3 extends over 15 amino acids.

CDR3 loop: CASSHMTGGKNIQYF. DNA for the CDR3: TGTGCCAGCAGCCATATGACAGGGGGCAAAAACATTCAGTACTTC. J is TRBJ2-4 and V is TRBV14; 9 bases match TRBD1. CDR1 and CDR2 from the germline V gene are SGHDN and FVKESK. V shed 3 bases and J 3 bases; nucleotides not matched to a gene: 3. The CDR3 contains 15 residues.

The chain has TRBV11-3 and TRBJ2-1; TRBD2 agrees at 10 bases. From germline, CDR1 is SGHNT and CDR2 YENEEA. The junction had 11 bases not matched to a gene; V was cut back by 1 base and J by 8 bases. The CDR3 covers 17 residues. CDR3 loop: CASSLGIRAGGPYEQFF. The CDR3 coding sequence is TGTGCCAGCAGCTTAGGAATTAGAGCGGGGGGGCCTTATGAGCAGTTCTTC.

This chain joins TRBV19 and TRBJ2-2; TRBD1 matches 12 bases. This CDR3 contains 17 residues. V gave up 6 bases and J gave up 0 bases; unmatched junction bases: 5. Germline lookup yields CDR1 LNHDA and CDR2 SQIVND (reference sequence). CDR3 sequence: CASSLGQGAPNTGELFF. CDR3 sequence (DNA): TGTGCCAGTAGCCTGGGACAGGGGGCGCCGAACACCGGGGAGCTGTTTTTT.

The chain has TRBV20-1 and TRBJ1-1; D possibly corresponds to TRBD1 (5 bases). Trimming cost V 2 bases and J 6 bases, with 7 bases left between them. The CDR3 runs 11 residues. The germline V gene encodes CDR1 DFQATT and CDR2 SNEGSKA (reference sequence). CDR3 in DNA: TGCAGTGCTAGAATCAGGGCTGAAGCTTTCTTT. This translates into CSARIRAEAFF.

The chain carries TRBV4-2 and TRBJ2-7, with 11 bases aligning to TRBD2. The CDR3 is 17 amino acids. Germline V gene sequence: CDR1 LGHNA, CDR2 YNFKEQ. J gave up 0 bases and V 1 base, and 5 bases lay outside the gene matches. The CDR3 nucleotides are TGTGCCAGCAGCCAAGGTGGGACTAGCGGAATCTCCTACGAGCAGTACTTC. As protein: CASSQGGTSGISYEQYF.

CDR3 protein: CASSSDGTSDYNEQFF. For the CDR3, the DNA is TGTGCCAGCAGCTCCGACGGGACTAGCGACTACAATGAGCAGTTCTTC. The V call is TRBV9, the J call TRBJ2-1; 10 bases are a match to TRBD2. Germline V gives CDR1 SGDLS, CDR2 YYNGEE. V dropped 4 bases and J dropped 3; count of bases not matched to a gene: 7. The CDR3 spans 16 residues.

Here the CDR3 DNA reads TGTGCCAGCAGCCCCCGGTGGGGGCCGAACCAAGAGACCCAGTACTTC. Protein sequence: CASSPRWGPNQETQYF. The V and J genes are TRBV7-2 and TRBJ2-5; weak D call: TRBD1 (6 bases). V was clipped by 5 bases and J by 0 bases, with 16 bases between them. CDR3 size: 16 residues. Germline V gene lookup returns CDR1 SGHTA and CDR2 FQGNSA.